This TCR beta chain was recovered during a study of T-cell reconstitution after alpha-beta-depleted transplantation in children. Study observations and caveats: Some patients' high day-60 TCRbeta diversity was traced to surviving recipient T cells and thymic progenitors.

Germline loops: CDR1 DFQATT, CDR2 SNEGSKA (reference sequence). The J segment lost 10 bases and the V segment lost 0 bases, leaving 13 bases of the junction unmatched. The CDR3 is made up of 16 amino acids. In its sample, this clonotype was seen once. Its antigen is unknown. Molecular barcoding with unique molecular identifiers was used for the TCRbeta library. TCRdb re-analysed the PCR reads in MiXCR, keeping a single row per CDR3 protein. The table includes 40,000 to 55,000 distinct CDR3 sequences, 7.5% to 10% detected once. The rearrangement uses TRBV20-1 and TRBJ2-1; TRBD2 aligns across 9 bases. The sample was PBMCs, mostly from graft donor cells, taken 60 days after TCRalphabeta/CD19-depleted stem cell transplant. The clonotype was recovered from a male patient aged 2-9 years who had a stem cell transplant for chronic granulomatous disease, so the T cells may come from the graft donor. The CDR3 region is CSARDSLSGSRKEQFF. CDR3 bases: TGCAGTGCTAGAGACTCCCTTAGCGGGAGTCGCAAAGAGCAGTTCTTC.